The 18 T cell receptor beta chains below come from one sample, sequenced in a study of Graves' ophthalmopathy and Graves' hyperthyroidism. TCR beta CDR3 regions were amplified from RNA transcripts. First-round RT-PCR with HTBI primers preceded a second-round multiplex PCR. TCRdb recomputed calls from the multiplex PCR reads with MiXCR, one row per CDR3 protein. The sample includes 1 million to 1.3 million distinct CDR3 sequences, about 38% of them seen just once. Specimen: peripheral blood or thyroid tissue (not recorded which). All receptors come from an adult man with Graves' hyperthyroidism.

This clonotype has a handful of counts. CDR3 nucleotides: TGTGCCAGCAGCAAAGATACAGAGGACACTGAAGCTTTCTTT. It translates to CASSKDTEDTEAFF. This chain links TRBV9 with TRBJ1-1; D unresolved. The V gene's germline CDR1 is SGDLS and CDR2 YYNGEE. There are 14 residues in the CDR3. The V end lost 4 bases, the J end lost 3 bases, and 13 bases lay between the germline ends.

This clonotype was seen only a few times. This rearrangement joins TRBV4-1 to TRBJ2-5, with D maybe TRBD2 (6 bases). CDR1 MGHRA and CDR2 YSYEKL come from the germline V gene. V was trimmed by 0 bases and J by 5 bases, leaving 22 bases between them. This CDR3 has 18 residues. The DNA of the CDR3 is TGCGCCAGCAGCCAAGAGCTTGTAGCGGCACTTGATCTGGAGACCCAGTACTTC. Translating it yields CASSQELVAALDLETQYF.

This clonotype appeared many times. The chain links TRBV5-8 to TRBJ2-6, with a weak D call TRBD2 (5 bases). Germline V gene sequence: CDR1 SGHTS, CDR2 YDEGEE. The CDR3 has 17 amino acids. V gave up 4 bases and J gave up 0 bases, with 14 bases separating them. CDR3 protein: CASSGTRLRSGANVLTF. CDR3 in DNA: TGTGCCAGCAGCGGTACCAGACTACGCTCTGGGGCCAACGTCCTGACTTTC.

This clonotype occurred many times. CDR3 in DNA: TGTGCCAGCAGCCCCGCCGGGGCTGCTCAGCCCCAGCATTTT. Its translation is CASSPAGAAQPQHF. The chain carries TRBV7-9 and TRBJ1-5; maybe TRBD1 (5 bases). The CDR3 totals 14 residues. The ends were cut back, 5 bases at V and 6 bases at J, with 14 bases in the middle. Germline V gives CDR1 SEHNR, CDR2 FQNEAQ (reference sequence).

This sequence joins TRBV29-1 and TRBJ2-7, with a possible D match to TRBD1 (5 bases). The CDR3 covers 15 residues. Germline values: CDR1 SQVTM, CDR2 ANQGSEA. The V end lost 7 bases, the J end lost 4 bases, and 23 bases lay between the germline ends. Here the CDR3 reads CSASTLPGQGYEQYF. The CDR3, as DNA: TGCAGCGCATCCACTTTACCCGGGCAGGGTTACGAGCAGTACTTC.

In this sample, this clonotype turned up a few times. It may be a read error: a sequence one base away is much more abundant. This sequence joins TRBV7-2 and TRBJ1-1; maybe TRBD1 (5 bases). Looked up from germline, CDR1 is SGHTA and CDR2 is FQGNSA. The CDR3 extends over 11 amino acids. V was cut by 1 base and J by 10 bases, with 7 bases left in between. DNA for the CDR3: TGTGCCAGCAGCTTAGGGGACCGAGCTTTCTTT. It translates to CASSLGDRAFF. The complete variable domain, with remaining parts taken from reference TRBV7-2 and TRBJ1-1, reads GAGVSQSPSNKVTEKGKDVELRCDPISGHTALYWYRQSLGQGLEFLIYFQGNSAPDKSGLPSDRFSAERTGGSVSTLTIQRTQQEDSAVYLCASSLGDRAFFGQGTRLTVV.

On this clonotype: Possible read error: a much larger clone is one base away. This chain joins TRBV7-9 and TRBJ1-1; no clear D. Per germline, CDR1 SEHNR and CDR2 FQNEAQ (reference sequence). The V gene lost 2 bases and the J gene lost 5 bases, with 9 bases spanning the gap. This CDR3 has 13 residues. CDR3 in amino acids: CASSLNPGTEAFF. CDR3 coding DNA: TGTGCCAGCAGCTTAAACCCGGGGACTGAAGCTTTCTTT.

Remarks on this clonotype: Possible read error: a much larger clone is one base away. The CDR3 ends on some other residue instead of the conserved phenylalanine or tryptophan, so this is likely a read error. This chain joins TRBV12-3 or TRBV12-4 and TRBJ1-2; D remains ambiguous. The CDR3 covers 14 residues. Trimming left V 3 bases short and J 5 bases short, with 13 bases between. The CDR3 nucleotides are TGTGCCAGCAGTTTTAAACGGGGTCTTTATGGCTACACCCTC. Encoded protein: CASSFKRGLYGYTL.

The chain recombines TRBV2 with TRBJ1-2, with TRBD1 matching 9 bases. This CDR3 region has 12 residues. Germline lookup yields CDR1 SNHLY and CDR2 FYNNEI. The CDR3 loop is CANTDRGSGYTF. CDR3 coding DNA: TGTGCTAACACGGACAGGGGTTCTGGCTACACCTTC.

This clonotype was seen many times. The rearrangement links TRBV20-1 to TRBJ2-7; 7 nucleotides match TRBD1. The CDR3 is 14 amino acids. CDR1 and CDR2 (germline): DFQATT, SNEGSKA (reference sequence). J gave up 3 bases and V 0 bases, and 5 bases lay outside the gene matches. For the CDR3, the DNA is TGCAGTGCTAGAGACCTACAGGGGAACTACGAGCAGTACTTC. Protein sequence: CSARDLQGNYEQYF.

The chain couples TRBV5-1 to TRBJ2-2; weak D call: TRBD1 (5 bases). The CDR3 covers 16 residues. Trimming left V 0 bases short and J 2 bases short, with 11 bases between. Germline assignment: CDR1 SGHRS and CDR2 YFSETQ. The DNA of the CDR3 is TGCGCCAGCAGCTTGGGCGCAGGGATTAACACCGGGGAGCTGTTTTTT. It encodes CASSLGAGINTGELFF.

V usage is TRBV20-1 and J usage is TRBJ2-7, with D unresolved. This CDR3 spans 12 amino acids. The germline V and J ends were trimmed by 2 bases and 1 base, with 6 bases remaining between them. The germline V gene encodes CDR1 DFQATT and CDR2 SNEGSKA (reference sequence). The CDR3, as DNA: TGCAGTGCTAGATGGGAATCCTACGAGCAGTACTTC. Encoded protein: CSARWESYEQYF.

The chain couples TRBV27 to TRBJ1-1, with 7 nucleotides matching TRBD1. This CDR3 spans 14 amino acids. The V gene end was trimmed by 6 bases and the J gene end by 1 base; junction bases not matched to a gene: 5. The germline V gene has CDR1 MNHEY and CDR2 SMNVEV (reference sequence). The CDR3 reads CASRGYRGNTEAFF. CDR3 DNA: TGTGCCAGCAGGGGATACAGGGGGAACACTGAAGCTTTCTTT.

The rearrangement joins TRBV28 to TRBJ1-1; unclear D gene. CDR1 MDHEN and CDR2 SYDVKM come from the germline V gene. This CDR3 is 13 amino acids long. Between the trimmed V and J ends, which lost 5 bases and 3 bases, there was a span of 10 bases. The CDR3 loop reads CASSPPVDTEAFF. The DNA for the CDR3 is TGTGCCAGCAGTCCCCCAGTAGACACTGAAGCTTTCTTT.

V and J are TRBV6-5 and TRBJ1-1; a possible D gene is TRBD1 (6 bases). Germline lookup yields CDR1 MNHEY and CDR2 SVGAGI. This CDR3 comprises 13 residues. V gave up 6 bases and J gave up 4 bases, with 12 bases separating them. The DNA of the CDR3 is TGTGCCAGCAGAACAGGGCTTAGCACTGAAGCTTTCTTT. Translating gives CASRTGLSTEAFF.

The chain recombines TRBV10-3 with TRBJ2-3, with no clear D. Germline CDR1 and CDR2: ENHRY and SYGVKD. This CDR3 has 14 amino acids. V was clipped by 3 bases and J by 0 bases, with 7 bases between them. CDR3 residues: CAISDRASTDTQYF. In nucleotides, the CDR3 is TGTGCCATCAGTGACCGCGCCAGCACAGATACGCAGTATTTT.

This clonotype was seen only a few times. CDR3: CASSQGSGPESYEQYF. DNA for the CDR3: TGCGCCAGCAGCCAAGGGTCAGGTCCAGAGTCCTACGAGCAGTACTTC. The V gene is TRBV4-3, the J gene TRBJ2-7; D not certain. Germline V lookup: CDR1 LGHNA, CDR2 YSLEER. Trimming stripped 1 base from V and 1 base from J, with 14 bases between. The CDR3 contains 16 residues.

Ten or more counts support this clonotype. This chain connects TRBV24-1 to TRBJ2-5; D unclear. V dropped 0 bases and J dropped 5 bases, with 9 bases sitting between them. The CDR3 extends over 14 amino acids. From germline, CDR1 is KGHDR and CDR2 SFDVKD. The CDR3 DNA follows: TGTGCCACCAGTGATTTGGGGCTAGGGGAGACCCAGTACTTC. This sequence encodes CATSDLGLGETQYF.